These T cell receptor beta chains were read from a single sample in a study of cytomegalovirus exposure and HLA in healthy donors. Clones were sequenced by immunoSEQ multiplex PCR, and TCRdb holds only the in-frame ones, with some missing. The sample records about 130,000 clones, around 83% being singletons. Sequences were obtained from PBMCs. The receptor set was obtained from a girl aged 2 to 9 in good health and CMV-seronegative. Each CDR3 is given with its conserved first and last residue. The D gene is left open where the match is weak. The listing skips clone size in some rows; elsewhere it reads once, few, many or a size class.

D	size	V	J	DNA	CDR3
.	.	TRBV6-6	TRBJ1-3	TGTGCCAGCAGTCCGCCGTGGCGGGGCTCTGGAAACACCATATATTTT	CASSPPWRGSGNTIYF
.	.	TRBV2	TRBJ1-1	TGTGCCAGCAGTGAAGACAGGGCAGGGACTGAAGCTTTCTTT	CASSEDRAGTEAFF
TRBD1	once	TRBV4-1	TRBJ1-1	TGCGCCAGCAGCCCCGGGACAGGGAAGAACACTGAAGCTTTCTTT	CASSPGTGKNTEAFF
.	.	TRBV7-2	TRBJ1-2	TGTGCCAGCAGCTCCCAGGGTGTGCACTATGGCTACACCTTC	CASSSQGVHYGYTF
TRBD1	.	TRBV9	TRBJ1-6	TGTGCCAGCAGCCGACAGGGGTCTAATTCACCCCTCCACTTT	CASSRQGSNSPLHF
TRBD1	.	TRBV2	TRBJ2-3	TGTGCCAGCAGTCGAGACAGGGGCCTCGGCACAGATACGCAGTATTTT	CASSRDRGLGTDTQYF
.	once	TRBV27	TRBJ2-3	TGTGCCAGCAGTCCGGACACTAGCACAGATACGCAGTATTTT	CASSPDTSTDTQYF
TRBD1	.	TRBV19	TRBJ1-1	TGTGCCAGTAGTTTCGCCGGGACAGGGTATATCAACACTGAAGCTTTCTTT	CASSFAGTGYINTEAFF
TRBD2	.	TRBV4-2	TRBJ2-1	TGTGCCAGCAGCCAAAAACCGGGACTAGCGGGGGGAGACTTTAGCAATGAGCAGTTCTTC	CASSQKPGLAGGDFSNEQFF
TRBD1	.	TRBV6-5	TRBJ2-7	TGTGCCAGCCAAACCGCCGGGACAGGGGATTACGAGCAGTACTTC	CASQTAGTGDYEQYF
TRBD1	.	TRBV4-1	TRBJ1-5	TGCGCCAGCAGCCAAGAAAATCGGCAGGGGGCGACCCAGCATTTT	CASSQENRQGATQHF
TRBD2	.	TRBV9	TRBJ2-1	TGTGCCAGCAGCCCACCTTCGGGAGGGCTCTACAATGAGCAGTTCTTC	CASSPPSGGLYNEQFF
TRBD2	.	TRBV29-1	TRBJ2-5	TGCAGCGTTGATGGTCTATCCTGGGCTAGCGGGGGTCAAGAGACCCAGTACTTC	CSVDGLSWASGGQETQYF
.	.	TRBV2	TRBJ2-3	TGTGCCAGCATGGGTGTTCGAGGGTTCAACGCAGATACGCAGTATTTT	CASMGVRGFNADTQYF
TRBD2	.	TRBV19	TRBJ2-1	TGTGCCAGTAGTATCTCGGCGGGAGTAGTGAATGAGCAGTTCTTC	CASSISAGVVNEQFF
.	.	TRBV30	TRBJ2-7	TGTGCCTGGAGTGTAGGGGGTTGGGGCTACGAGCAGTACTTC	CAWSVGGWGYEQYF
.	.	TRBV19	TRBJ2-3	TGTGCCAGTAGTATGGACTATAACACAGATACGCAGTATTTT	CASSMDYNTDTQYF
.	.	TRBV6-5	TRBJ1-3	TGTGCCAGCACCGAAGGGGGCTCTGGAAACACCATATATTTT	CASTEGGSGNTIYF
.	once	TRBV27	TRBJ1-1	TGTGCCAGCAGTCCCCTCAGGAAATTTAACACTGGAGCTTTCTTT	CASSPLRKFNTGAFF
.	.	TRBV9	TRBJ2-2	TGTGCCAGCAGCCAAAGGGAGCCAGGCGGGGAGCTGTTTTTT	CASSQREPGGELFF
TRBD1	.	TRBV7-9	TRBJ2-7	TGTGCCAGCAGCTTAATGGCCGGGACAGCTTACGAGCAGTACTTC	CASSLMAGTAYEQYF
TRBD1	.	TRBV11-3	TRBJ1-1	TGTGCCAGCAGCTCGACAGGGGGGAACACTGAAGCTTTCTTT	CASSSTGGNTEAFF
TRBD2	few	TRBV4-3	TRBJ2-7	TGCGCCAGCAGCCAAGACTGGGGGGGGAGGCGCGAGCAGTACTTC	CASSQDWGGRREQYF
TRBD1	once	TRBV9	TRBJ2-3	TGTGCCAGCAGCGTAATCGGGGTCGGACAGGGGTTAAGAGATACGCAGTATTTT	CASSVIGVGQGLRDTQYF
.	.	TRBV7-7	TRBJ1-5	TGTGCTAGCAGCTTAGCGCGGGGTCAGCCCCAGCATTTT	CASSLARGQPQHF
TRBD1	.	TRBV18	TRBJ1-1	TGTGCCAGCTCACCACCATCCCACAGGGGCCCGGACCGGGGATACACTGAAGCTTTCTTT	CASSPPSHRGPDRGYTEAFF
.	.	TRBV18	TRBJ2-3	TGTGCCAGCTCACGGACTGACGAATCCTACACAGATACGCAGTATTTT	CASSRTDESYTDTQYF
.	.	TRBV13	TRBJ1-1	TGTGCCAGCAGCCCCTGGACTGTTAACACTGAAGCTTTCTTT	CASSPWTVNTEAFF
.	.	TRBV2	TRBJ1-1	TGTGCCAGCAGTGATGGAGGGCCCGACACTGAAGCTTTCTTT	CASSDGGPDTEAFF
TRBD1	.	TRBV27	TRBJ1-4	TGTGCCAGCAGTTTCTTGGGGACAGGGGAGAATGAAAAACTGTTTTTT	CASSFLGTGENEKLFF
.	.	TRBV6-6	TRBJ2-7	TGTGCCAGCAGTATAGGACGGGATTACGAGCAGTACTTC	CASSIGRDYEQYF
.	.	TRBV6-1	TRBJ1-1	TGTGCCAGCAGTGAAGCCCCCGGGGGCGGGGGTACTGAAGCTTTCTTT	CASSEAPGGGGTEAFF
TRBD2	.	TRBV6-1	TRBJ2-1	TGTGCCAGCAGTACTAGCGGGGGGGCCGATGAGCAGTTCTTC	CASSTSGGADEQFF
.	.	TRBV11-1	TRBJ2-2	TGTGCCAGCAGCCAGAGGCGGTCGAACACCGGGGAGCTGTTTTTT	CASSQRRSNTGELFF
TRBD1	.	TRBV2	TRBJ1-1	TGTGCCAGCAGCGAAGAACCGACAGGGGTCGGTGAAGCTTTCTTT	CASSEEPTGVGEAFF